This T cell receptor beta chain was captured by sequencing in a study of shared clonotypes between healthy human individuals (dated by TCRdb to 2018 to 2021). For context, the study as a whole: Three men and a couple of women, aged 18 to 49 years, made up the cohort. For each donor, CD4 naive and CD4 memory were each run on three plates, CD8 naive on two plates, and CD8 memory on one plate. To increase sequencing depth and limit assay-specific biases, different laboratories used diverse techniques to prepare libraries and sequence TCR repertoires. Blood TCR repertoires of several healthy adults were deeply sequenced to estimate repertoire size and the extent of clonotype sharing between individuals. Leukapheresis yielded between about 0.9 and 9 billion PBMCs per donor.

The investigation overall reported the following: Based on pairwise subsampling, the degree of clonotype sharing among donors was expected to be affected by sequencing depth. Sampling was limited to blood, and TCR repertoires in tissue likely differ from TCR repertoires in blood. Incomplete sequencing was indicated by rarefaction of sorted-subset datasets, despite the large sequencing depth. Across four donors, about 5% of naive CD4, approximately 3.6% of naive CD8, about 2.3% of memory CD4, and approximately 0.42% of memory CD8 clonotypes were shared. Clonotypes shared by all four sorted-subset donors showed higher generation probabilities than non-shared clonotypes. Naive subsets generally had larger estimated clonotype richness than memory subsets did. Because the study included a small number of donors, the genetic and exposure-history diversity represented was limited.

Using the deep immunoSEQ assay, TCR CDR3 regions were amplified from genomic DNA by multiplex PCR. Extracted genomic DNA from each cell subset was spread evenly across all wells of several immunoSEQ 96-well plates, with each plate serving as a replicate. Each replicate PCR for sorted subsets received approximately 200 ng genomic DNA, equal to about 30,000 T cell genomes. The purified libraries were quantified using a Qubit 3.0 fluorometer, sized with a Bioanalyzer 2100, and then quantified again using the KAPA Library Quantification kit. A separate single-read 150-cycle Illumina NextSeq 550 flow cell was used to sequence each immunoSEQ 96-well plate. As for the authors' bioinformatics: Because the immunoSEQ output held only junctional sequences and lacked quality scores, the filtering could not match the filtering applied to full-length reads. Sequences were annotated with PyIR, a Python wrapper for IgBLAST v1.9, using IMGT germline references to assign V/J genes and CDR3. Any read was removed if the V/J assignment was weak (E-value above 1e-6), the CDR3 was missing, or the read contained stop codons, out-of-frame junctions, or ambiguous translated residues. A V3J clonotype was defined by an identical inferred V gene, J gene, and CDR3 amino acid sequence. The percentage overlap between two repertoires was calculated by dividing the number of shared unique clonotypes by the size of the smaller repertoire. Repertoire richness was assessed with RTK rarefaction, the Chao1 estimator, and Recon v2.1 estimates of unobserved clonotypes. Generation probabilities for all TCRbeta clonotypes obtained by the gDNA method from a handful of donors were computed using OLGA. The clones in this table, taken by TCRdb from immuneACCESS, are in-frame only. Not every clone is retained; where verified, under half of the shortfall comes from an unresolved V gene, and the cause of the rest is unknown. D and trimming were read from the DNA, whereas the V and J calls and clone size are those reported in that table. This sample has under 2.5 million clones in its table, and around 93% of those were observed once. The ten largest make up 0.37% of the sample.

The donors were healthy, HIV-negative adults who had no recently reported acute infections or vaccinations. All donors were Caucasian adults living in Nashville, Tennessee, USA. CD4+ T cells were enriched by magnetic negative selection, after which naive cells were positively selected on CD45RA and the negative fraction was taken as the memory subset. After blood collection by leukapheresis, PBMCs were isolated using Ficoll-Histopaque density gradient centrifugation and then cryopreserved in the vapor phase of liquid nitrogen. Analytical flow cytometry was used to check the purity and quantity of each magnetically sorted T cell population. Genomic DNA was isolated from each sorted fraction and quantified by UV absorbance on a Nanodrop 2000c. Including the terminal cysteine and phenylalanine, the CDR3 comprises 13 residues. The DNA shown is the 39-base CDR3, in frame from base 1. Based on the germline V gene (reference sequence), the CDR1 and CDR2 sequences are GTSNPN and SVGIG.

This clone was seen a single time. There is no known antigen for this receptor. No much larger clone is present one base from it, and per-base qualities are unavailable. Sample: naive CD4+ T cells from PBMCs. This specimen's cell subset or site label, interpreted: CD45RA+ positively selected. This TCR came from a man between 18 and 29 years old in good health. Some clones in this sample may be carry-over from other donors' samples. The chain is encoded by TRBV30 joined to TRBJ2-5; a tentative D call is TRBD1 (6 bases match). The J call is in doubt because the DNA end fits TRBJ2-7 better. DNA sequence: TGTGCCTGGTCAATGGACAGAACGTACGAGCAGTACTTC. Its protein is CAWSMDRTYEQYF.